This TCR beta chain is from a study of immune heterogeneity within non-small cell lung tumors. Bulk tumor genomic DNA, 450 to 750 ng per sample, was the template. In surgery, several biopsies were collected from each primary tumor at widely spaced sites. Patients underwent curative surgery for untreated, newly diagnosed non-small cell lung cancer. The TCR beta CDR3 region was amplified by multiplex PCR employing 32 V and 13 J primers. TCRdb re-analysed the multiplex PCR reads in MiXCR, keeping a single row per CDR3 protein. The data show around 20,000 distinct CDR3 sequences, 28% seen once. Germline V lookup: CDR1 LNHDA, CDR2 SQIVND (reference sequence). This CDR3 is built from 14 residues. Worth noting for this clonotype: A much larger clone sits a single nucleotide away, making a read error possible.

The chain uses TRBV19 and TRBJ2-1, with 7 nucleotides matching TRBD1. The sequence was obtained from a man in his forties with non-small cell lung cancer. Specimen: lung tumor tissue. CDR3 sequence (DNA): TGTGACAGTATGACAGGGCCACTCTACAATGAGCAGTTCTTC. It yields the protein CDSMTGPLYNEQFF.